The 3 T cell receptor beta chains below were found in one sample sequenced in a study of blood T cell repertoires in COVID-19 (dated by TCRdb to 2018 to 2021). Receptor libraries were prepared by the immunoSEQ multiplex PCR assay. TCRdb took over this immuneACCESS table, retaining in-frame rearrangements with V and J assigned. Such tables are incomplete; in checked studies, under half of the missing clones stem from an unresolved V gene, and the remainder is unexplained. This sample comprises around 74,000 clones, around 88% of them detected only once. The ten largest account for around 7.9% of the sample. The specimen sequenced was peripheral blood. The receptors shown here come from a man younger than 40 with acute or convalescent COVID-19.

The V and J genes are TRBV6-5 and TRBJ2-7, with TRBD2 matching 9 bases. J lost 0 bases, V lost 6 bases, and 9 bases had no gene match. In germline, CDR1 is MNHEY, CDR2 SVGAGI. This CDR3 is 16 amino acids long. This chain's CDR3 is CASSYRGGESSYEQYF. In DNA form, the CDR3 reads TGTGCCAGCAGCTACCGCGGGGGGGAGAGCTCCTACGAGCAGTACTTC.

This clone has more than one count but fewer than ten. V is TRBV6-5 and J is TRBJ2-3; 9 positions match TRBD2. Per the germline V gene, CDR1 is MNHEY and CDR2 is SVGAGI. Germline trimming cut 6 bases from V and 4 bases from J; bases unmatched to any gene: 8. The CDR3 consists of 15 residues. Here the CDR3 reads CASRLAGDKPDTQYF. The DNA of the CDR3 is TGTGCCAGCAGGTTAGCGGGGGATAAACCAGATACGCAGTATTTT.

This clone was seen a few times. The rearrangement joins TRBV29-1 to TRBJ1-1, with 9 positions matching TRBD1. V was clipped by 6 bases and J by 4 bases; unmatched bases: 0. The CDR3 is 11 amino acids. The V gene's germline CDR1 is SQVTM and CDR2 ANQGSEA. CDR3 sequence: CSVDRGTEAFF. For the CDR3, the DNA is TGCAGCGTGGACAGGGGCACTGAAGCTTTCTTT.